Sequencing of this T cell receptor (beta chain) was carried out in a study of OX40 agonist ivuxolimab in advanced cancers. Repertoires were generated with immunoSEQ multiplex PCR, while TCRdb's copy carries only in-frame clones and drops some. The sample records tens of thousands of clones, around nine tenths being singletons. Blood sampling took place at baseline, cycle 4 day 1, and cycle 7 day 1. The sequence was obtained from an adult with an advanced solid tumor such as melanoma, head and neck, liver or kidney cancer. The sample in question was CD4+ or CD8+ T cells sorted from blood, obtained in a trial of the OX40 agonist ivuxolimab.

The CDR3 region is CASSPGSETQYF. As DNA, the CDR3 is TGTGCCAGCTCACCAGGTTCCGAGACCCAGTACTTC. The chain links TRBV18 to TRBJ2-5; no definite D call. The germline V gene has CDR1 KGHSH and CDR2 LQKENI. The V and J ends lost 2 bases and 5 bases respectively, with 6 bases between them. The CDR3 is made up of 12 amino acids.